Below are 8 T cell receptor beta chains sequenced from a single sample in a study of blood T cell repertoires in COVID-19. TCRdb's table, derived via immunoSEQ multiplex PCR, lists solely in-frame clones and lacks some. Of 250,000 to 300,000 clones listed, approximately 86% were seen once; the top ten hold 2.2%. Sequences were obtained from peripheral blood. All receptors come from a woman in her fifties or sixties who had recovered from COVID-19.

The CDR3 reads CASSRAGTSGIEQFF. In DNA form, the CDR3 reads TGTGCCAGCAGCCGAGCCGGGACTAGCGGTATAGAGCAGTTCTTC. The chain joins TRBV16 to TRBJ2-1, with 11 bases aligning to TRBD2. V shed 4 bases and J 10 bases; nucleotides not matched to a gene: 9. The CDR3 loop spans 15 amino acids. CDR1 and CDR2 (germline): KGHSY, FQNENV.

This sequence joins TRBV7-3 and TRBJ1-2; TRBD1 matches 7 bases. Germline V gives CDR1 SGHTA, CDR2 FQGTGA. V lost 5 bases, J lost 3 bases, and 3 bases stayed unmatched. This CDR3 is built from 13 residues. CDR3 in amino acids: CASSPQGDYGYTF. The CDR3 coding sequence is TGTGCCAGCAGCCCGCAGGGGGACTATGGCTACACCTTC.

This clone was observed a single time. The V and J genes are TRBV5-1 and TRBJ2-3, with TRBD2 matching over 9 bases. This CDR3 has 16 amino acids. Trimming took 0 bases from V and 0 from J; bases not matched to a gene: 2. CDR1 and CDR2 (germline): SGHRS, YFSETQ. This chain's CDR3 is CASSLALAGSTDTQYF. DNA of the CDR3: TGCGCCAGCAGCTTGGCGCTAGCGGGGAGCACAGATACGCAGTATTTT.

This chain joins TRBV2 and TRBJ2-3, with 11 bases matching TRBD2. The CDR3 extends over 15 amino acids. The V and J ends lost 3 bases and 5 bases, in that order; junction bases with no gene match: 4. From germline, CDR1 is SNHLY and CDR2 FYNNEI. The CDR3 nucleotides are TGTGCCAGCAGTGACGAGGGACTAGCGGTAGATACGCAGTATTTT. Translation gives CASSDEGLAVDTQYF. The whole variable domain, remainder taken from reference TRBV2 and TRBJ2-3, is EPEVTQTPSHQVTQMGQEVILRCVPISNHLYFYWYRQILGQKVEFLVSFYNNEISEKSEIFDDQFSVERPDGSNFTLKIRSTKLEDSAMYFCASSDEGLAVDTQYFGPGTRLTVL.

This clone was counted a single time. The chain uses TRBV7-2 and TRBJ2-3, with 7 bases fitting TRBD2. Trimming took 1 base from V and 4 from J; bases not matched to a gene: 5. The CDR3 runs 15 residues. CDR1 is SGHTA, CDR2 FQGNSA, per germline. The CDR3 is CASSLEAGLPDTQYF. The DNA of the CDR3 is TGTGCCAGCAGCTTAGAAGCGGGGCTGCCAGATACGCAGTATTTT.

This chain connects TRBV12-1 to TRBJ1-2; the D segment call TRBD1 is taken from the table without a DNA check. TRBV12-1 is designated a pseudogene. The CDR3 sequence is 12 residues long. CDR3: CASRTRGYGYTF. The CDR3 DNA is TGTGCCAGCAGGACAAGGGGTTATGGCTACACCTTC.

V usage is TRBV28 and J usage is TRBJ1-2; 7 nucleotides agree with TRBD1. CDR3 length: 14 residues. CDR1 and CDR2 (germline): MDHEN, SYDVKM. Germline trimming cut 3 bases from V and 4 bases from J; bases unmatched to any gene: 5. CDR3 in amino acids: CASSFPTGPYGYTF. CDR3 nucleotides: TGTGCCAGCAGTTTCCCGACAGGGCCCTATGGCTACACCTTC.

The chain is built from TRBV6-5 and TRBJ1-2, with D possibly TRBD1 on 5 matching bases. The V and J ends lost 4 bases and 7 bases respectively, with 19 bases between them. The CDR3 spans 15 residues. Germline assignment: CDR1 MNHEY and CDR2 SVGAGI. DNA of the CDR3: TGTGCCAGCAGTTCGCCACGGGGGGAGACGCGTGGCTACACCTTC. It specifies CASSSPRGETRGYTF.